The present T cell receptor (beta chain) was sequenced within a study of T-cell reconstitution after alpha-beta-depleted transplantation in children. V lost 0 bases to trimming and J lost 4 bases; unmatched junction nucleotides: 7. The V gene's germline CDR1 is SGHRS and CDR2 YFSETQ. The length of the CDR3 is 16 residues. This clonotype was counted at least ten times. Construction of the TCRbeta library involved unique molecular identifiers. TCRdb redid the calling of the PCR reads with MiXCR, one entry per CDR3 protein. The sample yields roughly 200,000 distinct CDR3 sequences, 8.5% to 10% seen once.

This clonotype was sampled from a human donor who donated a stem cell graft to a child with acute lymphoblastic leukemia. The sequencing here drew on PBMCs from the stem cell graft donor, taken from the stem cell graft. V is TRBV5-1 and J is TRBJ1-3; 7 positions agree with TRBD1. CDR3 nucleotides: TGCGCCAGCAGCTTGGCGACAGGGCTCGGAGGAAACACCATATATTTT. This codes for CASSLATGLGGNTIYF.